This TCR beta chain derives from a study of blood T cell repertoires in COVID-19. V lost 6 bases and J lost 2; bases outside the gene matches: 5. The CDR3 length is 16 residues. Germline V gene data show CDR1 as LNHDA and CDR2 as SQIVND (reference sequence). The protocol was immunoSEQ multiplex PCR, while the TCRdb copy is restricted to in-frame clones and leaves out a portion. The data show about 330,000 clones, about 91% seen once. The sequenced material came from peripheral blood. V gene TRBV19 combines with J gene TRBJ1-6; 9 nucleotides match TRBD1. This TCR was sampled from a man aged 25 to 40 with COVID-19, enrolled during active disease. The CDR3 spells CASRVDRGTYNSPLHF. The DNA of the CDR3 is TGTGCCAGTAGAGTAGACAGGGGGACCTATAATTCACCCCTCCACTTT.